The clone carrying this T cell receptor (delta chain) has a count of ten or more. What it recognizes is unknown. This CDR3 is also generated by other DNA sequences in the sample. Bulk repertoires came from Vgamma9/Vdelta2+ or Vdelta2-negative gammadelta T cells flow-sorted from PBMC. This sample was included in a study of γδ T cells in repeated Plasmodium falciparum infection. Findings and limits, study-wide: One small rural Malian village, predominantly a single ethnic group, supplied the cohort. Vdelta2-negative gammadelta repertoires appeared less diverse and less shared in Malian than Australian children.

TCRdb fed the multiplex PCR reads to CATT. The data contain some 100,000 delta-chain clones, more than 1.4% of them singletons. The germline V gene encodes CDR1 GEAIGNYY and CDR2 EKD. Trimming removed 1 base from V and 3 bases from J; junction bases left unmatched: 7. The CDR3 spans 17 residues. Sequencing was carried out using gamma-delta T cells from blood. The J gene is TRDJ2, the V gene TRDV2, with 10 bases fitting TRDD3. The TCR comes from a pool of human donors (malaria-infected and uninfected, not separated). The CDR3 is CACDTRWGIHLTAQLFF. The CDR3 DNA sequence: TGTGCCTGTGACACAAGGTGGGGGATACACCTGACAGCACAACTCTTCTTT.